Listed here are 21 T cell receptor beta chains from one sample, sequenced in a study of T cell responses to AZD1222 COVID-19 vaccine (dated by TCRdb to about 2021). Library creation used the immunoSEQ multiplex PCR assay. What TCRdb holds here is the immuneACCESS table cut down to in-frame rearrangements. Part of the clones is not present; checked against another copy, under half of the missing clones reflect an unresolved V gene, and the others are unexplained. In this sample the table shows 60,000 to 90,000 clones, 80% to 90% of which occur a single time. The top ten clonotypes cover around 20% of the sample. What this sample's time point label stands for: about 28 days (+/-7) after the second vaccine dose. This specimen consisted of peripheral blood, obtained 28 days after the second AZD1222 dose. The receptors come from an adult who received the AZD1222 COVID-19 vaccine.

V gene TRBV30 combines with J gene TRBJ1-5, with D possibly TRBD1 on 6 matching bases. The V end was cut by 4 bases, the J end by 5 bases, with 9 bases between. Looked up from germline, CDR1 is GTSNPN and CDR2 is SVGIG (reference sequence). CDR3 length: 12 amino acids. The CDR3 bases are TGTGCCTGGACGGCAGGGGATCAGCCCCAGCATTTT. Its protein is CAWTAGDQPQHF.

CDR3 sequence reads: CAISEDRPSSYNSPLHF. DNA of the CDR3: TGTGCCATCAGTGAGGACCGACCTAGCTCCTATAATTCACCCCTCCACTTT. V and J are TRBV10-3 and TRBJ1-6, with D uncertain. The germline V gene encodes CDR1 ENHRY and CDR2 SYGVKD. With 2 bases removed from V and 0 bases from J, the gap between germline ends came to 11 bases. This CDR3 spans 17 amino acids.

The V and J genes are TRBV7-8 and TRBJ2-7; maybe TRBD2 (6 bases). Looked up from germline, CDR1 is SGHVS and CDR2 is FQNEAQ. With 5 bases removed from V and 6 bases from J, the gap between germline ends came to 17 bases. This CDR3 comprises 14 residues. CDR3 sequence: CASSLGTGPGEQYF. As DNA, the CDR3 is TGTGCCAGCAGCCTCGGGACTGGCCCGGGCGAGCAGTACTTC.

The chain recombines TRBV7-9 with TRBJ2-3; 8 nucleotides line up with TRBD2. The CDR3 is 16 residues long. V was clipped by 0 bases and J by 1 base; unmatched bases: 3. Per germline, CDR1 SEHNR and CDR2 FQNEAQ (reference sequence). CDR3 nucleotide sequence: TGTGCCAGCAGCTTAGCAGTGACTAGCGGCACAGATACGCAGTATTTT. Translating gives CASSLAVTSGTDTQYF.

This sequence joins TRBV6-1 and TRBJ1-5, with no clear D. This CDR3 contains 15 residues. The V and J ends lost 3 bases and 1 base respectively, with 10 bases between them. Germline V lookup: CDR1 MNHNS, CDR2 SASEGT. In DNA form, the CDR3 reads TGTGCCAGCAGTGATGAAGGGTGGAGCAATCAGCCCCAGCATTTT. Protein sequence: CASSDEGWSNQPQHF.

V gene TRBV6-5 combines with J gene TRBJ2-7, with TRBD1 identical over 9 bases. Germline assignment: CDR1 MNHEY and CDR2 SVGAGI. Losses at the gene ends were 6 bases for V and 5 bases for J; bases not matched to a gene: 8. The CDR3 is made up of 14 amino acids. Here the CDR3 DNA reads TGTGCCAGCAGAGAGGGACAGGGTCCCCACGAGCAGTACTTC. Translation: CASREGQGPHEQYF.

This chain joins TRBV11-2 and TRBJ2-1; the match to TRBD2 covers 8 bases. CDR3 length: 15 amino acids. Germline values: CDR1 SGHAT, CDR2 FQNNGV. With V trimmed by 1 base and J by 5 bases, 4 bases remained unmatched. In DNA, the CDR3 is TGTGCCAGCAGCTTAGCCGGGGGGGATAACAATGAGCAGTTCTTC. Translating it yields CASSLAGGDNNEQFF.

This chain connects TRBV30 to TRBJ2-7, with TRBD2 as a possible D gene (6 bases). The CDR3 totals 14 residues. Trimming left V 0 bases short and J 2 bases short, with 11 bases between. Germline values: CDR1 GTSNPN, CDR2 SVGIG (reference sequence). Here the CDR3 reads CAWSVRGGTYEQYF. CDR3 in DNA: TGTGCCTGGAGTGTACGGGGAGGAACCTACGAGCAGTACTTC.

The chain carries TRBV5-1 and TRBJ1-2; D might be TRBD1 (6 bases). CDR3 length: 15 amino acids. The V gene lost 0 bases and the J gene lost 4 bases, with 13 bases spanning the gap. Germline V lookup: CDR1 SGHRS, CDR2 YFSETQ. CDR3 sequence (DNA): TGCGCCAGCAGCTTGGAGCAGGGAGGGGGCTATGGCTACACCTTC. Its translation: CASSLEQGGGYGYTF.

This clone came up once. V is TRBV2 and J is TRBJ2-1; 7 bases map to TRBD1. This CDR3 region has 15 residues. The V segment lost 0 bases and the J segment 8 bases; nucleotides outside the gene matches: 7. Germline V CDR1 and CDR2: SNHLY, FYNNEI. The CDR3: CASSEAIGGEDEQFF. The CDR3 DNA reads TGTGCCAGCAGTGAAGCGATAGGGGGCGAAGATGAGCAGTTCTTC.

The chain uses TRBV28 and TRBJ1-5; D gene ambiguous. The germline gives CDR1 MDHEN, CDR2 SYDVKM. This CDR3 is 16 amino acids long. V was trimmed by 7 bases and J by 7 bases, leaving 23 bases between them. DNA of the CDR3: TGTGCCAGCAAAGAGCCGGCGACGGGCCCCAACCAGCCCCAGCATTTT. It codes for CASKEPATGPNQPQHF. The whole variable domain, remainder taken from reference TRBV28 and TRBJ1-5, is DVKVTQSSRYLVKRTGEKVFLECVQDMDHENMFWYRQDPGLGLRLIYFSYDVKMKEKGDIPEGYSVSREKKERFSLILESASTNQTSMYLCASKEPATGPNQPQHFGDGTRLSIL.

The chain uses TRBV2 and TRBJ2-4; a weak D match, TRBD1 (6 bases). Germline lookup yields CDR1 SNHLY and CDR2 FYNNEI. The CDR3 consists of 14 residues. The V end lost 5 bases, the J end lost 6 bases, and 14 bases lay between the germline ends. CDR3: CASSPGQIGNIQYF. DNA of the CDR3: TGTGCCAGCAGTCCGGGACAAATTGGAAACATTCAGTACTTC.

In this sample, this clone turned up a few times. The rearrangement links TRBV7-3 to TRBJ2-2, with D possibly being TRBD2 (5 bases). The CDR3 runs to 15 residues. Trimming cost V 4 bases and J 7 bases, with 16 bases left between them. The V gene's germline CDR1 is SGHTA and CDR2 FQGTGA. This chain's CDR3 is CASSSLRGRDGELFF. CDR3 DNA: TGTGCCAGCAGCTCCCTCCGGGGTAGGGACGGGGAGCTGTTTTTT. Drawing the rest from reference TRBV7-3 and TRBJ2-2, the complete variable domain is GAGVSQTPSNKVTEKGKYVELRCDPISGHTALYWYRQSLGQGPEFLIYFQGTGAADDSGLPNDRFFAVRPEGSVSTLKIQRTERGDSAVYLCASSSLRGRDGELFFGEGSRLTVL.

The CDR3 here is CASSLFRAGPYNEQFF. In nucleotides, the CDR3 is TGTGCCAGCAGCTTGTTTAGAGCGGGACCCTACAATGAGCAGTTCTTC. The chain couples TRBV5-8 to TRBJ2-1; 7 bases are shared with TRBD2. The CDR3 has 16 amino acids. V lost 1 base and J lost 2; bases outside the gene matches: 6. CDR1 is SGHTS and CDR2 is YDEGEE in the germline V gene.

The chain has TRBV7-2 and TRBJ1-1; TRBD1 matches at 7 bases. The trim removed 0 bases at V and 11 bases at J, leaving 6 bases unmatched. Germline CDR1 is SGHTA and CDR2 is FQGNSA. The CDR3 loop spans 13 amino acids. DNA of the CDR3: TGTGCCAGCAGCTTAGCGGAGGGACAGAGGGCTTTCTTT. Its protein product is CASSLAEGQRAFF.

V gene TRBV6-5 combines with J gene TRBJ1-1; no firm D call. The germline V and J ends were trimmed by 3 bases and 0 bases, with 8 bases remaining between them. CDR3 length: 14 residues. CDR1 is MNHEY, CDR2 SVGAGI, per germline. The CDR3 sequence: CASSYGRVNTEAFF. The CDR3 DNA reads TGTGCCAGCAGTTATGGTCGGGTGAACACTGAAGCTTTCTTT.

V usage is TRBV6-6 and J usage is TRBJ1-2; the D gene is possibly TRBD1 (5 bases). CDR1 MNHNY and CDR2 SVGAGI come from the germline V gene (reference sequence). The CDR3 is 14 residues long. Trimming shortened V by 6 bases and J by 2 bases, and 13 bases separated the two germline ends. CDR3 in amino acids: CASRTGTGNYGYTF. The CDR3 DNA is TGTGCCAGCAGAACGGGGACGGGAAACTATGGCTACACCTTC.

The CDR3 is CASSQDPRVGGELFF. CDR3 sequence (DNA): TGTGCCAGCAGCCAAGATCCCAGGGTGGGCGGGGAGCTGTTTTTT. The J gene is TRBJ2-2, the V gene TRBV3-1 (or the pseudogene TRBV3-2), with D possibly TRBD1 on 5 matching bases. Germline V gene data show CDR1 as LGHDT and CDR2 as YNNKEL (reference sequence). This CDR3 contains 15 residues. Trimming left V 0 bases short and J 7 bases short, with 12 bases between.

The rearrangement joins TRBV27 to TRBJ1-1; D is perhaps TRBD1 (6 bases). Deletions cut 4 bases from V and 5 bases from J, with 17 bases between. Germline CDR1 reads MNHEY; CDR2 reads SMNVEV (reference sequence). The CDR3 extends over 15 amino acids. CDR3 loop: CASSSGTPGWTEAFF. The CDR3 DNA sequence: TGTGCCAGCAGTTCCGGGACACCCGGGTGGACTGAAGCTTTCTTT.

This rearrangement joins TRBV27 to TRBJ2-1; D may be TRBD1 (5 bases). Trimming left V 7 bases short and J 0 bases short, with 10 bases between. The V gene's germline CDR1 is MNHEY and CDR2 SMNVEV (reference sequence). The CDR3 is 14 residues long. CDR3 nucleotides: TGTGCCAGCACCCAGGGAAGCTCCTACAATGAGCAGTTCTTC. It is translated as CASTQGSSYNEQFF.

The J gene is TRBJ1-6, the V gene TRBV30; D unclear. This CDR3 contains 13 residues. Germline V lookup: CDR1 GTSNPN, CDR2 SVGIG (reference sequence). The V end was cut by 0 bases, the J end by 4 bases, with 4 bases between. CDR3 protein: CAWSVGYNSPLHF. The CDR3 nucleotides read TGTGCCTGGAGTGTCGGGTATAATTCACCCCTCCACTTT.